Below are 32 T cell receptor beta chains sequenced from a single sample in a study of CD8+CD57+ T cells in acquired aplastic anemia. Template material for TCR beta VDJ and CDR3 profiling consisted of genomic DNA. In TCRdb, the reads were re-called with MiXCR into one record per CDR3 protein. This sample yields around 430,000 distinct CDR3 sequences, of which around a third are seen a single time; 0.8% to 0.85% belongs to the top ten. Patients selected for sequencing had displayed CD8+CD57+ cell expansion by flow cytometry. Sequences were obtained from sorted CD4+, CD8+, or CD8+CD57+ T cells (not recorded which) from PBMCs. The origin of the receptors is a human donor with aplastic anemia.

This clonotype came up many times. The chain recombines TRBV20-1 with TRBJ2-7; 8 bases map to TRBD2. CDR3 length: 12 amino acids. Germline CDR1 reads DFQATT; CDR2 reads SNEGSKA (reference sequence). The V segment lost 8 bases and the J segment 0 bases; nucleotides outside the gene matches: 3. In DNA, the CDR3 is TGCAGTAGCGGACTAGCCTCCTACGAGCAGTACTTC. The encoded protein is CSSGLASYEQYF.

This clonotype was picked up many times. The genes are TRBV10-2 and TRBJ2-3, with 8 bases identical to TRBD2. V was pared by 6 bases and J by 0 bases, with 5 bases of the junction left unmatched. The germline CDR1 and CDR2 sequences are WSHSY and SAAADI. CDR3 size: 15 residues. CDR3 protein: CASRDLAGSTDTQYF. DNA for the CDR3: TGCGCCAGCAGGGACTTAGCGGGGAGCACAGATACGCAGTATTTT.

This chain joins TRBV25-1 and TRBJ2-7; no clear D. The CDR3 runs to 14 residues. V lost 5 bases to trimming and J lost 7 bases, with 18 bases between them. Germline-derived CDR1 and CDR2 are MGHDK and SYGVNS. CDR3 in DNA: TGTGCCAGCAGTCCCCCCGGCCCGGTGGGGGAGCAGTACTTC. Its translation: CASSPPGPVGEQYF.

The chain employs TRBV7-3 and TRBJ2-7; D call uncertain. The V end lost 5 bases, the J end lost 2 bases, and 10 bases lay between the germline ends. This CDR3 contains 13 residues. Germline V gene data show CDR1 as SGHTA and CDR2 as FQGTGA. The CDR3 reads CASSQDAAYEQYF. The DNA for the CDR3 is TGTGCCAGCAGCCAAGATGCAGCCTACGAGCAGTACTTC. Variable domain in full (rest from reference TRBV7-3 and TRBJ2-7): GAGVSQTPSNKVTEKGKYVELRCDPISGHTALYWYRQSLGQGPEFLIYFQGTGAADDSGLPNDRFFAVRPEGSVSTLKIQRTERGDSAVYLCASSQDAAYEQYFGPGTRLTVT.

This clonotype came up many times. The chain joins TRBV2 to TRBJ2-5; D is unresolved. Between the trimmed V and J ends, which lost 3 bases and 12 bases, there was a span of 8 bases. Germline V gives CDR1 SNHLY, CDR2 FYNNEI. The length of the CDR3 is 10 residues. This chain's CDR3 is CASSEEWKYF. CDR3 sequence (DNA): TGTGCCAGCAGTGAGGAGTGGAAGTACTTC.

This chain links TRBV2 with TRBJ1-5, with 8 bases fitting TRBD1. The CDR3 totals 17 residues. Germline trimming cut 4 bases from V and 2 bases from J; bases unmatched to any gene: 10. Germline CDR1 reads SNHLY; CDR2 reads FYNNEI. CDR3 bases: TGTGCCAGCAGTGCATTCACAGGGGGGAGGGGCAATCAGCCCCAGCATTTT. Its protein is CASSAFTGGRGNQPQHF. Full variable domain (missing parts from reference TRBV2 and TRBJ1-5): EPEVTQTPSHQVTQMGQEVILRCVPISNHLYFYWYRQILGQKVEFLVSFYNNEISEKSEIFDDQFSVERPDGSNFTLKIRSTKLEDSAMYFCASSAFTGGRGNQPQHFGDGTRLSIL.

The V and J genes are TRBV4-1 and TRBJ2-5; D possibly corresponds to TRBD2 (5 bases). The CDR3 is made up of 15 amino acids. Deletions cut 1 base from V and 2 bases from J, with 11 bases between. CDR1 is MGHRA, CDR2 YSYEKL, per germline. Here the CDR3 reads CASSQVSSHQETQYF. Here the CDR3 DNA reads TGCGCCAGCAGCCAAGTTTCTAGCCATCAAGAGACCCAGTACTTC.

This clonotype was recorded a few times. The rearrangement joins TRBV19 to TRBJ1-1; no clear D. CDR3 size: 14 residues. The V and J ends lost 0 bases and 1 base respectively, with 6 bases between them. CDR1 is LNHDA and CDR2 is SQIVND in the germline V gene (reference sequence). The CDR3 is CASSIDYWNTEAFF. The CDR3 bases are TGTGCCAGTAGTATAGATTACTGGAACACTGAAGCTTTCTTT.

V is TRBV20-1 and J is TRBJ1-4; D ambiguous. The V end was cut by 5 bases, the J end by 3 bases, with 7 bases between. In germline, CDR1 is DFQATT, CDR2 SNEGSKA (reference sequence). The CDR3 runs to 12 residues. This chain's CDR3 is CSALTPNEKLFF. CDR3 in DNA: TGCAGTGCTTTGACACCTAATGAAAAACTGTTTTTT.

With respect to this clonotype: This sequence may be a read error, since a much larger clone differs from it by one base. This chain uses TRBV19 with TRBJ2-2; 9 bases are shared with TRBD2. V was pared by 9 bases and J by 6 bases, with 5 bases of the junction left unmatched. The germline V gene encodes CDR1 LNHDA and CDR2 SQIVND (reference sequence). This CDR3 has 13 residues. The CDR3 region has the DNA TGTGCCAGCGGGACTAGCAACGCCGGGGAGCTGTTTTTT. It codes for CASGTSNAGELFF.

In this sample, this clonotype turned up many times. The chain carries TRBV19 and TRBJ1-1; D gene unclear. Germline V gene lookup returns CDR1 LNHDA and CDR2 SQIVND (reference sequence). The CDR3 has 13 amino acids. Trimming pared 5 bases from V and 0 bases from J, leaving 7 bases between. The CDR3 DNA follows: TGTGCCAGTAGTGAGAATCTGAACACTGAAGCTTTCTTT. Its translation is CASSENLNTEAFF.

The rearrangement joins TRBV4-3 to TRBJ2-1, with D unclear. Trimming left V 2 bases short and J 6 bases short, with 14 bases between. The CDR3 contains 15 residues. Germline CDR1 LGHNA, CDR2 YSLEER. The CDR3 nucleotides are TGCGCCAGCAGCCAATTAAGGGCACTAAGCAATGAGCAGTTCTTC. Translation gives CASSQLRALSNEQFF.

The genes are TRBV7-9 and TRBJ1-2; D remains unclear. Trimming removed 0 bases at V and 8 bases at J, with 7 bases between. The CDR3 has 12 residues. CDR1 is SEHNR and CDR2 is FQNEAQ in the germline V gene (reference sequence). CDR3 sequence reads: CASSLADRGYTF. CDR3 DNA sequence: TGTGCCAGCAGCTTAGCGGACCGGGGCTACACCTTC.

At least ten counts were recorded for this clonotype. The chain combines TRBV5-5 with TRBJ1-5; 7 bases agree with TRBD1. V lost 3 bases, J lost 6 bases, and 9 bases stayed unmatched. Per the germline V gene, CDR1 is SGHKS and CDR2 is YYEKEE (reference sequence). CDR3 length: 15 amino acids. The CDR3 here is CASSSPGQVGQPQHF. CDR3 DNA sequence: TGTGCCAGCAGCTCGCCAGGACAGGTCGGTCAGCCCCAGCATTTT.

This chain's CDR3 is CSVHDYRGNTGELFF. DNA for the CDR3: TGCAGTGTCCACGATTATCGGGGGAACACCGGGGAGCTGTTTTTT. The V and J genes are TRBV20-1 and TRBJ2-2; possible D gene TRBD2, 5 bases. The ends were cut back, 7 bases at V and 1 base at J, with 16 bases in the middle. Germline-derived CDR1 and CDR2 are DFQATT and SNEGSKA (reference sequence). The CDR3 consists of 15 residues.

This clonotype occurred a few times. This rearrangement joins TRBV15 to TRBJ1-6, with TRBD1 matching 10 bases. J gave up 4 bases and V 4 bases, and 7 bases lay outside the gene matches. Germline CDR1 is LNHNV and CDR2 is YYDKDF (reference sequence). The CDR3 spans 17 residues. Here the CDR3 DNA reads TGTGCCACCAGCACACTGACAGGGGGCATGTATAATTCACCCCTCCACTTT. This codes for CATSTLTGGMYNSPLHF.

This clonotype was counted between two and nine times. A much more abundant neighbour one base away suggests this may be a read error. The chain uses TRBV2 and TRBJ1-4; D is possibly TRBD1 (5 bases). V was clipped by 8 bases and J by 0 bases, with 13 bases between them. The germline gives CDR1 SNHLY, CDR2 FYNNEI. This CDR3 has 15 residues. CDR3 residues: CASGWTTATNEKLFF. The DNA of the CDR3 is TGTGCCAGCGGTTGGACGACAGCAACTAATGAAAAACTGTTTTTT.

This clonotype was detected many times. The V gene is TRBV20-1, the J gene TRBJ1-5; TRBD1 might be the D (6 bases). The CDR3 covers 15 residues. Trimming took off 1 base at V and 2 bases at J, with 12 bases between the two ends. Germline V lookup: CDR1 DFQATT, CDR2 SNEGSKA (reference sequence). For the CDR3, the DNA is TGCAGTGCTAGAGCAGGGGACGGGGGCAATCAGCCCCAGCATTTT. Translating it yields CSARAGDGGNQPQHF.

The V and J genes are TRBV2 and TRBJ2-2; the D gene is possibly TRBD2 (5 bases). Trimming took 5 bases from V and 3 from J, leaving 16 bases between them. CDR1 and CDR2 (germline): SNHLY, FYNNEI. This CDR3 is 16 amino acids long. Here the CDR3 DNA reads TGTGCCAGCAGTAGGCAGACCAAAGCGGACACCGGGGAGCTGTTTTTT. This gives the protein CASSRQTKADTGELFF.

The chain is built from TRBV19 and TRBJ2-7, with 9 bases that match TRBD1. The CDR3 sequence is 13 residues long. CDR1 LNHDA and CDR2 SQIVND come from the germline V gene (reference sequence). The V and J ends lost 7 bases and 7 bases, in that order; junction bases with no gene match: 8. The CDR3 DNA follows: TGTGCCAGTAAGGACAGGGGTTACAATGAGCAGTACTTC. Residues: CASKDRGYNEQYF.

The chain uses TRBV15 and TRBJ2-2; the D is unclear. This CDR3 region has 14 residues. Germline V CDR1 and CDR2: LNHNV, YYDKDF (reference sequence). Trimming shortened V by 0 bases and J by 7 bases, and 9 bases separated the two germline ends. CDR3 sequence (DNA): TGTGCCACCAGCAGAGATTTCGCTAGCGGGGAGCTGTTTTTT. Translated, it gives CATSRDFASGELFF.

This clonotype was seen repeatedly, ten times or more. For the CDR3, the DNA is TGTGCCAGCAGCTTAGCACGGACAGCTTTTAACTATGGCTACACCTTC. It codes for CASSLARTAFNYGYTF. This sequence joins TRBV11-1 and TRBJ1-2, with a possible D match to TRBD1 (6 bases). This CDR3 has 16 residues. Germline V gene data show CDR1 as SGHAT and CDR2 as FQDESV (reference sequence). Trimming cost V 0 bases and J 1 base, with 12 bases left between them.

This clonotype was detected a few times. CDR3 amino acids: CASSSGYEQFF. The DNA of the CDR3 is TGTGCCAGCAGCTCCGGATATGAGCAGTTCTTC. The chain recombines TRBV7-3 with TRBJ2-1, with D unclear. Germline CDR1 SGHTA, CDR2 FQGTGA. The length of the CDR3 is 11 residues. The V end was cut by 4 bases, the J end by 8 bases, with 6 bases between.

In this sample, this clonotype turned up a few times. The chain recombines TRBV6-1 with TRBJ1-1, with D possibly TRBD1 on 5 matching bases. Germline V gives CDR1 MNHNS, CDR2 SASEGT. Trimming took 8 bases from V and 5 from J, leaving 15 bases between them. The CDR3 extends over 13 amino acids. The CDR3 DNA reads TGTGCCAGCTTTAGCAGGGTGGGGACTGAAGCTTTCTTT. It translates to CASFSRVGTEAFF.

The table lists this clonotype with many counts. The chain combines TRBV15 with TRBJ1-2; D remains ambiguous. The CDR3 is made up of 13 amino acids. The V gene's germline CDR1 is LNHNV and CDR2 YYDKDF (reference sequence). V was clipped by 1 base and J by 8 bases, with 11 bases between them. CDR3 in DNA: TGTGCCACCAGCAGAGTCAGTGGGGTAGGCTACACCTTC. Amino acids: CATSRVSGVGYTF.

In this sample, this clonotype turned up many times. This chain uses TRBV2 with TRBJ2-1; perhaps TRBD2 as D (5 bases). V lost 5 bases and J lost 5, with 13 bases in between. The CDR3 covers 14 residues. Germline V gene sequence: CDR1 SNHLY, CDR2 FYNNEI. The CDR3 here is CASSNSGKDNEQFF. In DNA form, the CDR3 reads TGTGCCAGCAGTAACTCCGGGAAAGACAATGAGCAGTTCTTC.

J is TRBJ2-7 and V is TRBV12-3 or TRBV12-4; D not resolved. V lost 3 bases and J 0 bases, leaving 9 bases between the germline ends. This CDR3 comprises 14 residues. This CDR3 reads CASSFRSHSYEQYF. Written as DNA, the CDR3 is TGTGCCAGCAGTTTTAGAAGTCACTCCTACGAGCAGTACTTC.

V gene TRBV12-3 or TRBV12-4 combines with J gene TRBJ1-5, with D possibly being TRBD1 (5 bases). The CDR3 has 15 residues. The V end lost 5 bases, the J end lost 2 bases, and 13 bases lay between the germline ends. The CDR3 DNA reads as TGTGCCAGCAGTACTCAGGGAGGGGGCAATCAGCCCCAGCATTTT. It specifies CASSTQGGGNQPQHF.

This clonotype was seen a few times. The chain links TRBV24-1 to TRBJ2-1, with 15 positions matching TRBD2. The V and J ends lost 3 bases and 9 bases, in that order; junction bases with no gene match: 8. CDR3 size: 17 residues. CDR1 is KGHDR and CDR2 is SFDVKD in the germline V gene. The CDR3 bases are TGTGCCACCAGTGATGACCGGACTAGCGGGAGGGCCGGTGAGCAGTTCTTC. Its protein product is CATSDDRTSGRAGEQFF.

This chain uses TRBV20-1 with TRBJ2-2; a possible D gene is TRBD2 (5 bases). The V end lost 3 bases, the J end lost 3 bases, and 11 bases lay between the germline ends. Germline-derived CDR1 and CDR2 are DFQATT and SNEGSKA (reference sequence). The CDR3 is made up of 14 amino acids. CDR3 loop: CSASGTGYTGELFF. The CDR3 DNA follows: TGCAGTGCTAGCGGAACGGGATACACCGGGGAGCTGTTTTTT.

This clonotype came up many times. The chain employs TRBV6-1 and TRBJ2-7; the match to TRBD1 covers 9 bases. The germline V gene has CDR1 MNHNS and CDR2 SASEGT. The CDR3 loop spans 14 amino acids. V shed 6 bases and J 5 bases; nucleotides not matched to a gene: 8. CDR3 in amino acids: CASRGTGFVDEQYF. In DNA form, the CDR3 reads TGTGCCAGCAGGGGGACAGGGTTCGTGGACGAGCAGTACTTC.

Of note for this clonotype: The CDR3 does not end in the conserved phenylalanine or tryptophan, so this is likely a read error. Here the CDR3 DNA reads TGTGCCAGCAGCTCGGGCGGAGCGAACACTGAAGCTTTCCTT. This translates into CASSSGGANTEAFL. V usage is TRBV7-6 and J usage is TRBJ1-1; no definite D call. The CDR3 totals 14 residues. V shed 4 bases and J shed 1 base, with 10 bases lying between them. The germline V gene has CDR1 SGHVS and CDR2 FNYEAQ.